Shown below are 20 T cell receptor beta chains from a single sample sequenced in a study of metastatic and nonmetastatic thyroid tumors. Not a single patient had been given any form of treatment at any point before undergoing thyroid surgery. TCRdb re-called the PCR reads through MiXCR. The sample includes more than 90,000 clones, more than 9.5% of them seen just once. The specimen was blood. The receptor set was obtained from a female donor with papillary thyroid cancer or a benign thyroid nodule (not recorded which). Some clones in this sample may be carry-over from other donors' samples.

The chain joins TRBV6-7 to TRBJ2-1; 10 bases match TRBD2. TRBV6-7 is labeled an ORF, and its function is uncertain. V lost 7 bases and J lost 4; bases outside the gene matches: 13. CDR3 length: 17 amino acids. CDR3 nucleotide sequence: TGTGCCAGCAACCAAAAGGGGGCGACTAGCGGGTACAATGAGCAGTTCTTC. Protein sequence: CASNQKGATSGYNEQFF.

Many counts were recorded for this clone. This chain connects TRBV20-1 to TRBJ2-2; 12 nucleotides align to TRBD2. CDR1 and CDR2 (germline): DFQATT, SNEGSKA (reference sequence). This CDR3 has 14 residues. V shed 6 bases and J 5 bases; nucleotides not matched to a gene: 4. This chain's CDR3 is CSAGGTSGTGELFF. In DNA form, the CDR3 reads TGCAGTGCGGGGGGGACTAGCGGGACCGGGGAGCTGTTTTTT.

This clone was counted ten times or more. The V gene is TRBV7-2, the J gene TRBJ2-5, with a weak D call TRBD1 (6 bases). The CDR3 is 14 residues long. Germline V gene sequence: CDR1 SGHTA, CDR2 FQGNSA. Trimming took 0 bases from V and 6 from J, leaving 11 bases between them. The CDR3 protein is CASSLAWTDKTQYF. CDR3 nucleotide sequence: TGTGCCAGCAGCTTAGCTTGGACAGATAAGACCCAGTACTTC.

Remarks on this clone: This may come from a read error, since a much larger clone is one base off. The same CDR3 also results from other DNA sequences found in this sample. The CDR3 region has the DNA TGTGCCAGCAGCTTTGGGCGTAACACTGAAGCTTTCTTT. This encodes CASSFGRNTEAFF. The chain is built from TRBV7-6 and TRBJ1-1; the D is unclear. The CDR3 covers 13 residues. Germline V gives CDR1 SGHVS, CDR2 FNYEAQ. Trimming removed 3 bases from V and 2 bases from J, with 7 bases in between.

This clone was recorded only once. This may be a read error, as it is one base from a much larger clone. J is TRBJ2-7 and V is TRBV5-4; 10 nucleotides line up with TRBD1. This CDR3 comprises 14 residues. The germline V gene encodes CDR1 SGHNT and CDR2 YYREEE (reference sequence). The CDR3 here is CAISLWTGGAEQYF. The CDR3 DNA reads as TGTGCCATCAGCTTGTGGACAGGGGGGGCCGAGCAGTACTTC.

This clone occurred many times. This sequence joins TRBV7-2 and TRBJ2-7, with no clear D. The CDR3 has 11 residues. Per the germline V gene, CDR1 is SGHTA and CDR2 is FQGNSA. Between the trimmed V and J ends, which lost 1 base and 5 bases, there was a span of 3 bases. The CDR3 reads CASSLDNEQYF. CDR3 DNA sequence: TGTGCCAGCAGCTTAGATAACGAGCAGTACTTC.

This clone was seen ten or more times. V and J are TRBV30 and TRBJ2-1; the D gene is possibly TRBD2 (6 bases). Germline V gene sequence: CDR1 GTSNPN, CDR2 SVGIG (reference sequence). V was pared by 4 bases and J by 7 bases, with 11 bases between. The CDR3 has 12 amino acids. For the CDR3, the DNA is TGTGCCTGGATGGGCGGGGTTAATGAGCAGTTCTTC. Its translation: CAWMGGVNEQFF.

This clone appeared many times. J is TRBJ1-5 and V is TRBV7-8, with D possibly matching TRBD1 (6 bases). Germline V gene sequence: CDR1 SGHVS, CDR2 FQNEAQ. V lost 6 bases, J lost 1 base, and 16 bases lay in between. This CDR3 has 16 amino acids. This chain's CDR3 is CASSQRQVGSNQPQHF. CDR3 bases: TGTGCCAGCAGTCAGCGACAGGTCGGCAGCAATCAGCCCCAGCATTTT. Full variable domain (missing parts from reference TRBV7-8 and TRBJ1-5): GAGVSQSPRYKVAKRGQDVALRCDPISGHVSLFWYQQALGQGPEFLTYFQNEAQLDKSGLPSDRFFAERPEGSVSTLKIQRTQQEDSAVYLCASSQRQVGSNQPQHFGDGTRLSIL.

This clone was counted ten times or more. V is TRBV5-1 and J is TRBJ2-7, with D possibly being TRBD1 (6 bases). CDR1 SGHRS and CDR2 YFSETQ come from the germline V gene. V lost 4 bases and J 6 bases, leaving 23 bases between the germline ends. The CDR3 length is 16 residues. Here the CDR3 reads CASSTDPQQGWGEQYF. The CDR3 DNA is TGCGCCAGCAGCACCGACCCCCAACAGGGTTGGGGCGAGCAGTACTTC.

This clone was detected many times. This chain joins TRBV20-1 and TRBJ1-2; D is unresolved. V was clipped by 3 bases and J by 9 bases, with 11 bases between them. CDR3 length: 11 amino acids. In germline, CDR1 is DFQATT, CDR2 SNEGSKA (reference sequence). The CDR3 loop is CSARTAGSYTF. Here the CDR3 DNA reads TGCAGTGCTAGGACCGCCGGTAGCTACACCTTC.

In the case of this clone: A much larger clonotype is one base distant, so this may be a read error. Other nucleotide sequences from this sample produce the same CDR3. This chain links TRBV20-1 with TRBJ2-5; possibly TRBD1 for D (6 bases). CDR3 length equals 14 residues. The ends were cut back, 4 bases at V and 7 bases at J, with 19 bases in the middle. CDR1 DFQATT and CDR2 SNEGSKA come from the germline V gene (reference sequence). The CDR3 DNA is TGCAGTGCTACCCGTCTAGGGGGTGCGGGGACCCAGTACTTC. Translating gives CSATRLGGAGTQYF.

The table lists this clone with many counts. The V and J genes are TRBV19 and TRBJ2-7, with a tentative D call TRBD2 (6 bases). Germline V lookup: CDR1 LNHDA, CDR2 SQIVND (reference sequence). V was clipped by 10 bases and J by 4 bases, with 14 bases between them. The CDR3 has 12 amino acids. The CDR3 is CATSGLYYEQYF. In DNA, the CDR3 is TGTGCCACCTCGGGACTTTATTACGAGCAGTACTTC.

This clone was counted at least ten times. This chain links TRBV5-1 with TRBJ1-4; D remains unclear. V lost 1 base and J 2 bases, leaving 9 bases between the germline ends. The CDR3 length is 15 residues. Germline-derived CDR1 and CDR2 are SGHRS and YFSETQ. The CDR3 protein is CASSLRDGTNEKLFF. CDR3 in DNA: TGCGCCAGCAGCTTGCGCGATGGGACTAATGAAAAACTGTTTTTT.

The chain has TRBV20-1 and TRBJ2-1; 11 nucleotides line up with TRBD2. The CDR3 sequence is 14 residues long. Germline lookup yields CDR1 DFQATT and CDR2 SNEGSKA (reference sequence). Losses at the gene ends were 5 bases for V and 5 bases for J; bases not matched to a gene: 5. The CDR3 loop reads CSAVPGLADNEQFF. The CDR3 nucleotides read TGCAGTGCTGTCCCGGGACTAGCGGACAATGAGCAGTTCTTC.

This clone was seen ten or more times. The chain links TRBV20-1 to TRBJ2-1; 13 bases fit TRBD2. The V segment lost 5 bases and the J segment 10 bases; nucleotides outside the gene matches: 20. The CDR3 runs 18 residues. The germline V gene has CDR1 DFQATT and CDR2 SNEGSKA (reference sequence). The chain's CDR3 is CSAPPRASGTSGASEQFF. The CDR3 bases are TGCAGTGCTCCTCCCAGGGCCTCCGGGACTAGCGGGGCGTCAGAGCAGTTCTTC.

This clone showed up many times. The rearrangement uses TRBV7-9 and TRBJ1-2; no firm D call. Deletions cut 3 bases from V and 7 bases from J, with 12 bases between. In germline, CDR1 is SEHNR, CDR2 FQNEAQ (reference sequence). The CDR3 runs to 13 residues. The CDR3 region has the DNA TGTGCCAGCAGCTTGGACTTATACGGTGGCTACACCTTC. This gives the protein CASSLDLYGGYTF.

This clone has ten or more counts. Written as DNA, the CDR3 is TGTGCCAGTAGTCCCTGGACAGGGGGCGAAAACATTCAGTACTTC. This translates into CASSPWTGGENIQYF. The chain has TRBV19 and TRBJ2-4; 11 nucleotides match TRBD1. The CDR3 sequence is 15 residues long. Trimming cost V 5 bases and J 5 bases; bases outside gene matches: 5. Germline CDR1 and CDR2: LNHDA and SQIVND (reference sequence).

This clone was recorded at least ten times. The DNA of the CDR3 is TGCGCCAGCAGGGCCGGACAATCGAGGGCCAATACGCAGTATTTT. Its translation: CASRAGQSRANTQYF. The rearrangement uses TRBV10-2 and TRBJ2-3; D tentatively fits TRBD1 or TRBD2 (5 bases each). The CDR3 consists of 15 residues. V lost 6 bases and J lost 7, with 20 bases in between. CDR1 is WSHSY, CDR2 SAAADI, per germline.

There are many counts of this clone. CDR3 nucleotides: TGTGCCAGCAGCTTATTAAACACCGGGGAGCTGTTTTTT. The encoded protein is CASSLLNTGELFF. The chain carries TRBV11-2 and TRBJ2-2, with unresolved D. V was clipped by 2 bases and J by 2 bases, with 3 bases between them. This CDR3 is 13 amino acids long. Germline CDR1 reads SGHAT; CDR2 reads FQNNGV.

The chain recombines TRBV7-2 with TRBJ2-2; 10 nucleotides line up with TRBD2. The CDR3 is 15 amino acids. V was clipped by 6 bases and J by 5 bases; unmatched bases: 6. The germline V gene has CDR1 SGHTA and CDR2 FQGNSA. CDR3 loop: CASSTSGAGTGELFF. Written as DNA, the CDR3 is TGTGCCAGCAGTACTAGCGGGGCGGGAACCGGGGAGCTGTTTTTT.